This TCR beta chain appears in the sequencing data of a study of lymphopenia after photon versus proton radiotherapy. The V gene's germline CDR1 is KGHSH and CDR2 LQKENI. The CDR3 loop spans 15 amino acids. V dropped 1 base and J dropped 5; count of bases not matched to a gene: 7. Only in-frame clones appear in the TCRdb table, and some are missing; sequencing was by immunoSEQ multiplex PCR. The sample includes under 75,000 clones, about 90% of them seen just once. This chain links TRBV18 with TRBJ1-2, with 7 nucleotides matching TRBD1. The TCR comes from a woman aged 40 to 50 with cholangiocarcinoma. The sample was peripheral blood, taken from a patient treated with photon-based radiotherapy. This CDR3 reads CASSPQRDSSYGYTF. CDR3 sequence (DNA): TGTGCCAGCTCACCACAGAGGGACAGTTCTTATGGCTACACCTTC. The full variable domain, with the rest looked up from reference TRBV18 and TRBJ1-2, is NAGVMQNPRHLVRRRGQEARLRCSPMKGHSHVYWYRQLPEEGLKFMVYLQKENIIDESGMPKERFSAEFPKEGPSILRIQQVVRGDSAAYFCASSPQRDSSYGYTFGSGTRLTVV.